The T cell receptor beta chain described here comes from a study of cytomegalovirus exposure and HLA in healthy donors. Study in general: The 130 or so validation repertoires were reported in a later analysis to have been generated on the same platform as the roughly 700 first-cohort repertoires.

This clone appeared once. No antigen is known for it. Repertoires were generated with immunoSEQ multiplex PCR, while TCRdb's copy carries only in-frame clones and drops some. Here the sample spans about 160,000 clones, 70% to 90% being singletons. The V gene's germline CDR1 is MDHEN and CDR2 SYDVKM. The CDR3 has 16 residues. V was pared by 7 bases and J by 1 base, with 10 bases of the junction left unmatched. Broader study findings: The study labeled fewer than 200 TCR beta chains cytomegalovirus-associated. It was reported that the classifier diagnosed cytomegalovirus status with high specificity and sensitivity in both the original and validation cohorts. First-cohort TCR clusters were later found to tend to co-occur in the 120 or so validation repertoires.

The TCR comes from a woman aged 18 to 35 in good health and CMV-seronegative. Sequencing was performed on PBMCs. This chain joins TRBV28 and TRBJ1-1, with TRBD1 matching 9 bases. CDR3 loop: CASTLGWGQGNTEAFF. The CDR3 DNA follows: TGTGCCAGCACCCTGGGATGGGGACAGGGGAACACTGAAGCTTTCTTT.